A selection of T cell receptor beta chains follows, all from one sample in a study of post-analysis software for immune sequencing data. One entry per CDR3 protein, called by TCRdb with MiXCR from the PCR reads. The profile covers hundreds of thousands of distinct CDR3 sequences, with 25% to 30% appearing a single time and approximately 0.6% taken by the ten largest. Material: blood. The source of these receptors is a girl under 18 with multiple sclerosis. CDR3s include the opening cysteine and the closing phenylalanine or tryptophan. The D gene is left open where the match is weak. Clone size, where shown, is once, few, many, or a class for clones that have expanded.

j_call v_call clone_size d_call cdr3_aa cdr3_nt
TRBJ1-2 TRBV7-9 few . CASSLSGFTNYGYTF TGTGCCAGCAGCTTATCAGGCTTTACTAACTATGGCTACACCTTC
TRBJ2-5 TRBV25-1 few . CASSELGAPGGETQYF TGTGCCAGCAGTGAATTGGGGGCCCCGGGCGGTGAGACCCAGTACTTC
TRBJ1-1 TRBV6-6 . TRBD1 CASSWGRTGHKNTEAFF TGTGCCAGCAGTTGGGGCCGGACAGGACATAAGAACACTGAAGCTTTCTTT
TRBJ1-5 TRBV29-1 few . CSVTWSGSDQPQHF TGCAGCGTTACGTGGTCAGGGAGCGATCAGCCCCAGCATTTT
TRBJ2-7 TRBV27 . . CASSLSRQIYEQYF TGTGCCAGCAGTTTATCGAGGCAGATCTACGAGCAGTACTTC
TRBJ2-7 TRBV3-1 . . CASSQVSGEQYF TGTGCCAGCAGCCAAGTTAGCGGCGAGCAGTACTTC
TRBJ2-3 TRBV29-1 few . CSVEGQGGDTQYF TGCAGCGTTGAAGGACAGGGAGGGGATACGCAGTATTTT
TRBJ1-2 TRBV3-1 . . CASSLRMGNNYGYTF TGTGCCAGCAGCCTACGGATGGGAAATAACTATGGCTACACCTTC
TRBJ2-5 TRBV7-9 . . CASSLGGMWEETQYF TGTGCCAGCAGCTTAGGGGGGATGTGGGAAGAGACCCAGTACTTC
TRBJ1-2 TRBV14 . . CASSQVRQYGYTF TGTGCCAGCAGCCAAGTGCGGCAGTATGGCTACACCTTC
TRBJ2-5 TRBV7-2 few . CASSFISLGGGETQYF TGTGCCAGCAGCTTCATTAGTTTAGGGGGAGGAGAGACCCAGTACTTC
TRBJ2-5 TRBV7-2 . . CASSFGQGRPQETQYF TGTGCCAGCAGCTTTGGGCAGGGGCGCCCACAAGAGACCCAGTACTTC
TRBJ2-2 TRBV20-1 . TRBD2 CSAPGTGGLTANTGELFF TGCAGTGCCCCGGGGACGGGAGGGCTTACCGCGAACACCGGGGAGCTGTTTTTT
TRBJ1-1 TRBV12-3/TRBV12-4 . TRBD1 CASSPIGGADTEAFF TGTGCCAGCAGCCCAATAGGGGGCGCTGACACTGAAGCTTTCTTT
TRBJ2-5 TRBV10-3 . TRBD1 CAIRGTDRGTQYF TGTGCCATCAGGGGGACAGATCGAGGGACCCAGTACTTC
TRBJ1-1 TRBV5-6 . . CASSLARVAATEAFF TGTGCCAGCAGCTTGGCGCGGGTAGCGGCCACTGAAGCTTTCTTT
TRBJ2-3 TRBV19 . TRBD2 CAIRSGGALGTQYF TGTGCCATCCGTAGCGGGGGGGCCCTCGGTACGCAGTATTTT
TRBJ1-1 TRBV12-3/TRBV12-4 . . CAISGHPNTEAFF TGTGCCATCTCGGGACACCCGAACACTGAAGCTTTCTTT
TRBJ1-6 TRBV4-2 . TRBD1 CASSQDGRRGPSSYNSPLHF TGTGCCAGCAGCCAAGACGGGAGGAGGGGGCCTAGCTCCTATAATTCACCCCTCCACTTT
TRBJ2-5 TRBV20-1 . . CSAGELGETQYF TGCAGTGCTGGCGAACTGGGGGAGACCCAGTACTTC
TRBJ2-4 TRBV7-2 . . CASSFFRGALENIQYF TGTGCCAGCAGCTTCTTCCGGGGGGCTCTAGAAAACATTCAGTACTTC
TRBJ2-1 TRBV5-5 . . CASLLTTGNEQFF TGTGCCAGCCTCTTGACTACGGGGAATGAGCAGTTCTTC
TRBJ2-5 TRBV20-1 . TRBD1 CSATGDRQETQYF TGCAGTGCTACCGGGGACAGGCAAGAGACCCAGTACTTC
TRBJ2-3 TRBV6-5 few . CASSYSTGDTDTQYF TGTGCCAGCAGTTACTCTACGGGGGACACAGATACGCAGTATTTT